This is a list of T cell receptor beta chains from one sample in a study of T cells in localized non-small cell lung cancer. Some clones are missing from TCRdb's copy, which holds only in-frame ones; the method was immunoSEQ multiplex PCR. The data hold tens of thousands of clones, with 80% to 85% observed a single time. The sequences come from peripheral blood, collected before any cancer treatment. These receptors all stem from a woman between 35 and 70 years old with stage I lung adenocarcinoma. Each CDR3 is given with its conserved first and last residue. A D gene is named only where the DNA matches it firmly. Rows give clone size only sometimes, using once, few, many, or a class for an expanded clone.

v_call: TRBV29-1; d_call: NA; clone_size: NA; j_call: TRBJ2-1; cdr3_nt: TGCAGCGTTGAAAGGCCAGACAATGAGCAGTTCTTC; cdr3_aa: CSVERPDNEQFF
v_call: TRBV5-8; d_call: TRBD1; clone_size: few; j_call: TRBJ2-2; cdr3_nt: TGTGCCAGCAGCCCCTACAGGGGCGTCACCGGGGAGCTGTTTTTT; cdr3_aa: CASSPYRGVTGELFF
v_call: TRBV6-5; d_call: NA; clone_size: NA; j_call: TRBJ1-5; cdr3_nt: TGTGCCAGCAGCCCCTCGGGCAATCAGCCCCAGCATTTT; cdr3_aa: CASSPSGNQPQHF
v_call: TRBV7-2; d_call: NA; clone_size: NA; j_call: TRBJ1-1; cdr3_nt: TGTGCCAGCAGCCCCCAGGGGTTGAACACTGAAGCTTTCTTT; cdr3_aa: CASSPQGLNTEAFF
v_call: TRBV7-8; d_call: TRBD1; clone_size: NA; j_call: TRBJ1-6; cdr3_nt: TGTGCCAGCAGCTTAGACAACAGGGGTAATTCACCCCTCCACTTT; cdr3_aa: CASSLDNRGNSPLHF
v_call: TRBV5-4; d_call: NA; clone_size: NA; j_call: TRBJ1-1; cdr3_nt: TGTGCCAGCACCCCACCAGGGTCGGGGACTGAAGCTTTCTTT; cdr3_aa: CASTPPGSGTEAFF
v_call: TRBV2; d_call: NA; clone_size: NA; j_call: TRBJ1-1; cdr3_nt: TGTGCCAGCGATCTACGGGAGGCTGAAGCTTTCTTT; cdr3_aa: CASDLREAEAFF
v_call: TRBV7-2; d_call: NA; clone_size: NA; j_call: TRBJ2-5; cdr3_nt: TGTGCCAGCAGCCCTCAGGGTTTGGGAGAGACCCAGTACTTC; cdr3_aa: CASSPQGLGETQYF
v_call: TRBV19; d_call: NA; clone_size: once; j_call: TRBJ1-5; cdr3_nt: TGTGCCAGTAGGAGGACGGGAGGTAATAGCAATCAGCCCCAGCATTTT; cdr3_aa: CASRRTGGNSNQPQHF
v_call: TRBV7-6; d_call: NA; clone_size: NA; j_call: TRBJ2-2; cdr3_nt: TGTGCCAGCAGCTTAGAGCGGCTAACGAACACCGGGGAGCTGTTTTTT; cdr3_aa: CASSLERLTNTGELFF
v_call: TRBV5-1; d_call: NA; clone_size: NA; j_call: TRBJ1-1; cdr3_nt: TGCGCCAGCAGCTTGGGCTGGGAAGCTTTCTTT; cdr3_aa: CASSLGWEAFF
v_call: TRBV4-3; d_call: NA; clone_size: NA; j_call: TRBJ2-3; cdr3_nt: TGCGCCAGCAGCCAAGGAAATGGCCCTAGCACAGATACGCAGTATTTT; cdr3_aa: CASSQGNGPSTDTQYF
v_call: TRBV6-6; d_call: TRBD1; clone_size: NA; j_call: TRBJ2-1; cdr3_nt: TGTGCCAGCACCGGGACAGGGGGCGGGAATGAGCAGTTCTTC; cdr3_aa: CASTGTGGGNEQFF
v_call: TRBV5-6; d_call: NA; clone_size: NA; j_call: TRBJ2-2; cdr3_nt: TGTGCCAGCAGCTTGGCCACGGCTCGGGGGTCCGGGGAGCTGTTTTTT; cdr3_aa: CASSLATARGSGELFF
v_call: TRBV6-1; d_call: NA; clone_size: NA; j_call: TRBJ2-7; cdr3_nt: TGTGCCAGCAGTGAATGGGGACGCGAGCAGTACTTC; cdr3_aa: CASSEWGREQYF
v_call: TRBV18; d_call: NA; clone_size: NA; j_call: TRBJ2-5; cdr3_nt: TGTGCCAGCTCACCCCCCGGGACCCAAGAGACCCAGTACTTC; cdr3_aa: CASSPPGTQETQYF
v_call: TRBV11-2; d_call: NA; clone_size: NA; j_call: TRBJ1-3; cdr3_nt: TGTGCCAGCAGCTTAGGGGGGAGGACACCCTCCTGGAGTGGAAACACCATATATTTT; cdr3_aa: CASSLGGRTPSWSGNTIYF
v_call: TRBV6-5; d_call: TRBD1; clone_size: NA; j_call: TRBJ1-4; cdr3_nt: TGTGCCAGCAGACGCCAGGGGGGACGGGAAAAACTGTTTTTT; cdr3_aa: CASRRQGGREKLFF
v_call: TRBV9; d_call: NA; clone_size: NA; j_call: TRBJ2-3; cdr3_nt: TGTGCCAGCAGCTCACTCCGGACACCCAGCACAGATACGCAGTATTTT; cdr3_aa: CASSSLRTPSTDTQYF
v_call: TRBV2; d_call: NA; clone_size: few; j_call: TRBJ2-7; cdr3_nt: TGTGCCAGCAGCCTACCAGGGACAGAGCAGTACTTC; cdr3_aa: CASSLPGTEQYF
v_call: TRBV11-2; d_call: NA; clone_size: NA; j_call: TRBJ2-3; cdr3_nt: TGTGCCAGCAGCTTAGATCAGAGTACAGATACGCAGTATTTT; cdr3_aa: CASSLDQSTDTQYF
v_call: TRBV21-1; d_call: NA; clone_size: NA; j_call: TRBJ1-2; cdr3_nt: TGTGCCAGCAGCAAGGGTCGGGAGGGCTACACCTTC; cdr3_aa: CASSKGREGYTF
v_call: TRBV18; d_call: NA; clone_size: NA; j_call: TRBJ2-2; cdr3_nt: TGTGCCAGCTCACCCCCCAGCAACACCGGGGAGCTGTTTTTT; cdr3_aa: CASSPPSNTGELFF
v_call: TRBV7-6; d_call: NA; clone_size: NA; j_call: TRBJ2-1; cdr3_nt: TGTGCCAGCAGCTTAGTTAGGGATGAGCAGTTCTTC; cdr3_aa: CASSLVRDEQFF
v_call: TRBV2; d_call: NA; clone_size: NA; j_call: TRBJ2-5; cdr3_nt: TGTGCCAGCAACGCACTAGAAGGGGAGACCCAGTACTTC; cdr3_aa: CASNALEGETQYF
v_call: TRBV27; d_call: NA; clone_size: once; j_call: TRBJ2-7; cdr3_nt: TGTGCCAGCAGCTTACAACGTAGTGGCTCTAAGGGCCACGAGCAGTACTTC; cdr3_aa: CASSLQRSGSKGHEQYF
v_call: TRBV4-3; d_call: TRBD1; clone_size: NA; j_call: TRBJ1-2; cdr3_nt: TGCGCCAGCAGCCCGGGGACAGCCGATGGCTACACCTTC; cdr3_aa: CASSPGTADGYTF
v_call: TRBV2; d_call: TRBD1; clone_size: NA; j_call: TRBJ2-7; cdr3_nt: TGTGCCAGCAGAGAGGACAGGGGAGGGGAGCAGTACTTC; cdr3_aa: CASREDRGGEQYF
v_call: TRBV7-2; d_call: NA; clone_size: few; j_call: TRBJ1-2; cdr3_nt: TGTGCCAGCAGCTTAGACCCCTTGACGGTTAACTATGGCTACACCTTC; cdr3_aa: CASSLDPLTVNYGYTF
v_call: TRBV6-6; d_call: NA; clone_size: NA; j_call: TRBJ1-1; cdr3_nt: TGTGCCAGCCCTTTGAGGGGCAGGACTACCACTGAAGCTTTCTTT; cdr3_aa: CASPLRGRTTTEAFF
v_call: TRBV5-4; d_call: TRBD1; clone_size: once; j_call: TRBJ1-1; cdr3_nt: TGTGCCAGCAGCTTCGGACAGGGTAGGGTTGAGACTGAAGCTTTCTTT; cdr3_aa: CASSFGQGRVETEAFF
v_call: TRBV6-5; d_call: NA; clone_size: NA; j_call: TRBJ1-1; cdr3_nt: TGTGCCAGCAGTTACCCCCCCGTCGGGAACACTGAAGCTTTCTTT; cdr3_aa: CASSYPPVGNTEAFF
v_call: TRBV4-3; d_call: NA; clone_size: NA; j_call: TRBJ2-1; cdr3_nt: TGCGCCAGCAGCCGAGAGATTGTCGATGAGCAGTTCTTC; cdr3_aa: CASSREIVDEQFF
v_call: TRBV7-2; d_call: NA; clone_size: NA; j_call: TRBJ2-7; cdr3_nt: TGTGCCAGCTCCCCCTCGCGGACCCAAAACTACGAGCAGTACTTC; cdr3_aa: CASSPSRTQNYEQYF
v_call: TRBV4-1; d_call: NA; clone_size: NA; j_call: TRBJ1-1; cdr3_nt: TGCGCCAGCAGCCAGGCCGGGACATTGAACACTGAAGCTTTCTTT; cdr3_aa: CASSQAGTLNTEAFF
v_call: TRBV5-1; d_call: TRBD2; clone_size: few; j_call: TRBJ2-5; cdr3_nt: TGCGCCAGCAGCCCGACCCGGCTAGCGGGGGAACCCCAGTACTTC; cdr3_aa: CASSPTRLAGEPQYF
v_call: TRBV19; d_call: NA; clone_size: NA; j_call: TRBJ2-5; cdr3_nt: TGTGCCAGTAGTTCTAGCCAAGAGACCCAGTACTTC; cdr3_aa: CASSSSQETQYF
v_call: TRBV2; d_call: TRBD1; clone_size: NA; j_call: TRBJ2-1; cdr3_nt: TGTGCCAGCAGTGATCGGACAGGGGGGAACAATGAGCAGTTCTTC; cdr3_aa: CASSDRTGGNNEQFF
v_call: TRBV6-6; d_call: NA; clone_size: once; j_call: TRBJ2-1; cdr3_nt: TGTGCCACCAAGGAGGAGATGGTAGGTGAGCAGTTCTTC; cdr3_aa: CATKEEMVGEQFF
v_call: TRBV7-6; d_call: NA; clone_size: NA; j_call: TRBJ2-5; cdr3_nt: TGTGCCAGCAGCTTAACACTGCAAGAGACCCAGTACTTC; cdr3_aa: CASSLTLQETQYF
v_call: TRBV21-1; d_call: NA; clone_size: NA; j_call: TRBJ1-3; cdr3_nt: TGTGCCAGCAGCAAATGCGGGGGGCGAGGTGGAAACACCATATATTTT; cdr3_aa: CASSKCGGRGGNTIYF
v_call: TRBV4-3; d_call: NA; clone_size: NA; j_call: TRBJ1-1; cdr3_nt: TGCGCCAGCAGCCCCCAGATGAACACTGAAGCTTTCTTT; cdr3_aa: CASSPQMNTEAFF
v_call: TRBV2; d_call: TRBD1; clone_size: few; j_call: TRBJ1-2; cdr3_nt: TGTGCCACACGGGAGGCAGGGGGGAACTATGGCTACACCTTC; cdr3_aa: CATREAGGNYGYTF
v_call: TRBV7-2; d_call: NA; clone_size: NA; j_call: TRBJ1-1; cdr3_nt: TGTGCCAGCACCTCTATCCGCGGAGGGTCCGGAGGAGCTTTCTTT; cdr3_aa: CASTSIRGGSGGAFF
v_call: TRBV6-5; d_call: NA; clone_size: NA; j_call: TRBJ2-2; cdr3_nt: TGTGCCAGCAGGGGGGATTTGAACACCGGGGAGCTGTTTTTT; cdr3_aa: CASRGDLNTGELFF
v_call: TRBV7-8; d_call: NA; clone_size: NA; j_call: TRBJ1-5; cdr3_nt: TGTGCCAGCAGCTTAGTTCCGGGAGGGACCAATCAGCCCCAGCATTTT; cdr3_aa: CASSLVPGGTNQPQHF
v_call: TRBV10-3; d_call: NA; clone_size: NA; j_call: TRBJ1-5; cdr3_nt: TGTGCCATCAACTCCCTACCAGGGGAAAGTCAGCCCCAGCATTTT; cdr3_aa: CAINSLPGESQPQHF
v_call: TRBV4-1; d_call: NA; clone_size: NA; j_call: TRBJ1-3; cdr3_nt: TGCGCCAGCAGCCAAGTATTAGGTTCTGGAAACACCATATATTTT; cdr3_aa: CASSQVLGSGNTIYF
v_call: TRBV5-1; d_call: NA; clone_size: once; j_call: TRBJ2-7; cdr3_nt: TGCGCCAGGACTAGTATGGCCCTCCGGGATTACTACGAGCAGTACTTC; cdr3_aa: CARTSMALRDYYEQYF
v_call: TRBV18; d_call: NA; clone_size: NA; j_call: TRBJ2-2; cdr3_nt: TGTGCCAGCTCACCTTTGGACAGGAACACCGGGGAGCTGTTTTTT; cdr3_aa: CASSPLDRNTGELFF
v_call: TRBV19; d_call: TRBD1; clone_size: NA; j_call: TRBJ2-1; cdr3_nt: TGTGCCAGTAGTCCAGGGGGCGAGGTGAATGAGCAGTTCTTC; cdr3_aa: CASSPGGEVNEQFF
v_call: TRBV30; d_call: NA; clone_size: NA; j_call: TRBJ2-7; cdr3_nt: TGTGCCTGGAGCAGAAACTACGAGCAGTACTTC; cdr3_aa: CAWSRNYEQYF
v_call: TRBV12-5; d_call: TRBD1; clone_size: NA; j_call: TRBJ1-2; cdr3_nt: TGTGCTAGTGGTCTCGGGACAGGGCTTAACTATGGCTACACCTTC; cdr3_aa: CASGLGTGLNYGYTF
v_call: TRBV14; d_call: NA; clone_size: NA; j_call: TRBJ1-5; cdr3_nt: TGTGCCAGCAGCGGGGGCTGGGATCAGCCCCAGCATTTT; cdr3_aa: CASSGGWDQPQHF